Shown below are 10 T cell receptor beta chains from a single sample sequenced in a study of cytomegalovirus exposure and HLA in healthy donors. Primers included in the PCR were 60 Vbeta and 13 Jbeta primers. Assay: immunoSEQ multiplex PCR; the TCRdb copy retains only in-frame clones and omits some. Here the sample spans 170,000 or so clones, roughly four fifths being singletons. The sequenced sample consisted of PBMCs. The source of these receptors is a man aged 45-65 years in good health and CMV-seronegative.

This chain uses TRBV6-5 with TRBJ1-2, with D tentatively TRBD1 (5 bases). The CDR3 spans 13 residues. Germline-derived CDR1 and CDR2 are MNHEY and SVGAGI. V lost 6 bases, J lost 1 base, and 9 bases lay in between. The CDR3 bases are TGTGCCAGCAGGGTCGGGGGTAACTATGGCTACACCTTC. It yields the protein CASRVGGNYGYTF.

The V and J genes are TRBV6-1 and TRBJ1-2; 8 nucleotides match TRBD1. The germline gives CDR1 MNHNS, CDR2 SASEGT. The CDR3 spans 13 residues. The V and J ends lost 5 bases and 4 bases, in that order; junction bases with no gene match: 3. CDR3 sequence reads: CASSPGGGYGYTF. The DNA for the CDR3 is TGTGCCAGCAGTCCAGGGGGCGGCTATGGCTACACCTTC.

The chain joins TRBV10-3 to TRBJ2-5, with 7 bases that match TRBD2. Looked up from germline, CDR1 is ENHRY and CDR2 is SYGVKD. V was clipped by 10 bases and J by 5 bases; unmatched bases: 4. The CDR3 is made up of 11 amino acids. CDR3: CARLAWETQYF. The DNA of the CDR3 is TGTGCCAGACTAGCATGGGAGACCCAGTACTTC.

This rearrangement joins TRBV7-6 to TRBJ2-1, with 7 positions matching TRBD1. The CDR3 runs to 15 residues. Trimming took 5 bases from V and 1 from J; bases not matched to a gene: 5. Germline CDR1 reads SGHVS; CDR2 reads FNYEAQ. CDR3 residues: CASSLTTGSYNEQFF. In DNA form, the CDR3 reads TGTGCCAGCAGCCTGACGACAGGGTCCTACAATGAGCAGTTCTTC. Using reference TRBV7-6 and TRBJ2-1 for the parts outside the CDR3, the full variable domain is GAGVSQSPRYKVTKRGQDVALRCDPISGHVSLYWYRQALGQGPEFLTYFNYEAQQDKSGLPNDRFSAERPEGSISTLTIQRTEQRDSAMYRCASSLTTGSYNEQFFGPGTRLTVL.

The chain has TRBV27 and TRBJ2-1, with D maybe TRBD2 (6 bases). V was trimmed by 5 bases and J by 2 bases, leaving 13 bases between them. Germline CDR1 and CDR2: MNHEY and SMNVEV (reference sequence). The CDR3 length is 15 residues. The chain's CDR3 is CASSSGGLAYNEQFF. The CDR3 region has the DNA TGTGCCAGCAGTAGCGGAGGGTTGGCCTACAATGAGCAGTTCTTC.

The gene calls are TRBV18 and TRBJ2-4; 7 positions agree with TRBD1. J lost 3 bases, V lost 2 bases, and 4 bases had no gene match. This CDR3 comprises 15 residues. In germline, CDR1 is KGHSH, CDR2 LQKENI. CDR3 protein: CASSPSDRVKNIQYF. CDR3 DNA: TGTGCCAGCTCACCATCCGACAGGGTCAAAAACATTCAGTACTTC. Full variable domain (remainder filled in from reference TRBV18 and TRBJ2-4): NAGVMQNPRHLVRRRGQEARLRCSPMKGHSHVYWYRQLPEEGLKFMVYLQKENIIDESGMPKERFSAEFPKEGPSILRIQQVVRGDSAAYFCASSPSDRVKNIQYFGAGTRLSVL.

This chain joins TRBV5-1 and TRBJ2-5; 9 bases line up with TRBD2. This CDR3 comprises 16 residues. From germline, CDR1 is SGHRS and CDR2 YFSETQ. Trimming at V came to 9 bases and at J to 5 bases, leaving 17 bases not matched to a gene. The CDR3 DNA sequence: TGCGCCACCCGGCCAGCTAGCGGGGTGTTTCGGGAGACCCAGTACTTC. Encoded protein: CATRPASGVFRETQYF.

This sequence joins TRBV27 and TRBJ1-2; 7 bases agree with TRBD1. CDR3 size: 12 residues. The germline gives CDR1 MNHEY, CDR2 SMNVEV (reference sequence). The V segment lost 6 bases and the J segment 7 bases; nucleotides outside the gene matches: 5. The CDR3: CASSRTGVGYTF. CDR3 bases: TGTGCCAGCAGCCGAACAGGGGTTGGCTACACCTTC.

The CDR3 region has the DNA TGTGCCACCAGCAATTGGGACAGGGGGGACTATGGCTACACCTTC. Translated, it gives CATSNWDRGDYGYTF. The genes are TRBV15 and TRBJ1-2; 11 bases align to TRBD1. The germline V gene encodes CDR1 LNHNV and CDR2 YYDKDF (reference sequence). The ends lost 4 bases at V and 3 bases at J; junction bases unmatched: 4. The length of the CDR3 is 15 residues.

This chain links TRBV7-9 with TRBJ2-3; possibly TRBD2 for D (6 bases). Germline-derived CDR1 and CDR2 are SEHNR and FQNEAQ (reference sequence). This CDR3 is 16 amino acids long. Trimming shortened V by 1 base and J by 2 bases, and 13 bases separated the two germline ends. CDR3 in amino acids: CASSLGRAGNTDTQYF. The CDR3 DNA reads TGTGCCAGCAGCTTAGGGCGGGCGGGGAACACAGATACGCAGTATTTT.